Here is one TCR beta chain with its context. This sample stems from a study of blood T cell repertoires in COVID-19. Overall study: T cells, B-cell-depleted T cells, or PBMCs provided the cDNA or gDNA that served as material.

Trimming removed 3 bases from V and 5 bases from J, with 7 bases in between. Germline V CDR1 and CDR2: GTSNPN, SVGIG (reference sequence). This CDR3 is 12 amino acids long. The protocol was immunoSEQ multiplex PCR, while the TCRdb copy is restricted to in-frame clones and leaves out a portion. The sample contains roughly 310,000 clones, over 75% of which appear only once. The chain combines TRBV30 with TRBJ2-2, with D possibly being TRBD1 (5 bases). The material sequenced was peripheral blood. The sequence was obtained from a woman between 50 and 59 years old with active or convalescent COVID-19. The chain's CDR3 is CAWSRVTGELFF. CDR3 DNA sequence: TGTGCCTGGAGCAGGGTGACCGGGGAGCTGTTTTTT.